These T cell receptor beta chains were read from a single sample in a study of neoadjuvant anti-PD-1 for oral cavity cancer. The method was immunoSEQ multiplex PCR; TCRdb's version includes in-frame clones alone and lacks a portion of them. Seen here are tens of thousands of clones, around 88% observed once, and the top ten hold roughly 3.4%. Sequences were derived from PBMCs, sampled before nivolumab (anti-PD-1) treatment. These TCRs come from a person aged 35-79 years with oral cavity squamous cell carcinoma. The CDR3 runs from the conserved cysteine through the conserved F or W. A D gene is named only where the DNA matches it firmly. Expanded clones are given a class, and other clones once, few, many or no size at all.

j_gene,v_gene,abundance,d_gene,CDR3aa,CDR3nt
TRBJ1-1,TRBV30,-,TRBD1,CAWSPGQGGAFF,TGTGCCTGGAGTCCGGGACAGGGGGGAGCTTTCTTT
TRBJ1-1,TRBV7-9,-,TRBD1,CASSYSTGGYPEAFF,TGTGCCAGCAGCTATTCCACAGGGGGCTACCCTGAAGCTTTCTTT
TRBJ1-2,TRBV6-5,-,TRBD1,CASSYGQGLYGYTF,TGTGCCAGCAGTTACGGACAGGGGCTTTATGGCTACACCTTC
TRBJ2-1,TRBV7-9,-,-,CASSLMRSNEQFF,TGTGCCAGCAGCTTAATGCGGAGCAATGAGCAGTTCTTC
TRBJ2-3,TRBV21-1,-,-,CASSKDGGTEVHTDTQYF,TGTGCCAGCAGCAAAGATGGGGGGACCGAGGTTCACACAGATACGCAGTATTTT
TRBJ2-1,TRBV11-2,-,TRBD2,CASSLVGTIVIFF,TGTGCCAGCAGCTTAGTCGGGACTATCGTTATTTTCTTC
TRBJ2-7,TRBV9,-,-,CASSAHGTSAPQYF,TGTGCCAGCAGCGCACACGGGACCTCTGCCCCGCAGTACTTC
TRBJ1-1,TRBV5-1,-,-,CASSLLKGSTEAFF,TGCGCCAGCAGCTTATTAAAAGGGTCGACGGAGGCTTTCTTT
TRBJ2-7,TRBV30,-,TRBD1,CAYSGTGLYEQYF,TGTGCCTATTCCGGGACAGGTCTTTACGAGCAGTACTTC
TRBJ1-4,TRBV30,-,-,CAWSVLLGVHEKLFF,TGTGCCTGGAGTGTACTGTTGGGGGTACATGAAAAACTGTTTTTT
TRBJ2-7,TRBV4-2,-,TRBD1,CASSQDLVGGQGAEQYF,TGTGCCAGCAGCCAAGATCTAGTCGGCGGACAGGGGGCCGAGCAGTACTTC
TRBJ2-1,TRBV19,-,-,CASSISSRVNAYNEQFF,TGTGCCAGTAGTATCTCGTCCAGGGTCAATGCTTACAATGAGCAGTTCTTC
TRBJ2-2,TRBV5-1,-,-,CASSLRGRANTGELFF,TGCGCCAGCAGCTTGAGAGGTAGAGCGAACACCGGGGAGCTGTTTTTT
TRBJ1-2,TRBV28,-,TRBD1,CASSFNGQGHGYTF,TGTGCCAGCAGTTTTAATGGACAGGGCCATGGCTACACCTTC
TRBJ1-1,TRBV29-1,-,-,CSVGVRGENTEAFF,TGCAGCGTTGGAGTGAGAGGGGAGAACACTGAAGCTTTCTTT
TRBJ1-1,TRBV20-1,-,-,CSAGRGTEAFF,TGCAGTGCCGGGAGGGGTACTGAAGCTTTCTTT
TRBJ2-7,TRBV7-2,-,-,CASSLVPSEQYF,TGTGCCAGCAGCTTAGTACCGAGCGAGCAGTACTTC
TRBJ1-5,TRBV6-1,medium-sized,TRBD1,CASSEWDRGRYQPQHF,TGTGCCAGCAGTGAATGGGACAGGGGTCGTTATCAGCCCCAGCATTTT
TRBJ2-3,TRBV30,-,TRBD1,CAATGSTDTQYF,TGTGCCGCGACAGGGAGCACAGATACGCAGTATTTT
TRBJ2-5,TRBV5-6,-,TRBD2,CASSLLAGIGQETQYF,TGTGCCAGCAGCCTCCTAGCGGGGATTGGGCAAGAGACCCAGTACTTC
TRBJ2-1,TRBV19,-,TRBD2,CASSNSGSGHEQFF,TGTGCCAGTAGTAACAGCGGGAGTGGGCATGAGCAGTTCTTC
TRBJ2-2,TRBV6-6,-,-,CASRTTSWYNTGELFF,TGTGCCAGCAGAACGACTAGTTGGTACAACACCGGGGAGCTGTTTTTT
TRBJ1-5,TRBV30,once,-,CAWSPGSSNQPQHF,TGTGCCTGGAGTCCAGGGTCGAGCAATCAGCCCCAGCATTTT
TRBJ2-7,TRBV11-2,-,TRBD2,CASSLVSGGRYEQYF,TGTGCCAGCAGCTTAGTTAGCGGGGGCCGTTACGAGCAGTACTTC
TRBJ1-2,TRBV4-1,-,-,CASSQVGWGADYGYTF,TGCGCCAGCAGCCAAGTCGGCTGGGGGGCCGACTATGGCTACACCTTC
TRBJ2-1,TRBV9,-,TRBD2,CASSVEAGGRDEQFF,TGTGCCAGCAGCGTAGAGGCGGGAGGAAGGGATGAGCAGTTCTTC
TRBJ2-5,TRBV2,once,-,CASSEGNQETQYF,TGTGCCAGCAGTGAGGGGAATCAAGAGACCCAGTACTTC
TRBJ2-7,TRBV4-1,-,-,CASSPGVIAYEQYF,TGCGCCAGCAGCCCAGGGGTTATCGCCTACGAGCAGTACTTC
TRBJ2-3,TRBV27,-,TRBD2,CASSLGLAGVDTQYF,TGTGCCAGCAGTCTAGGACTAGCGGGAGTAGATACGCAGTATTTT
TRBJ2-5,TRBV5-1,-,-,CASSLGDETQYF,TGCGCCAGCAGCTTGGGGGACGAGACCCAGTACTTC
TRBJ1-5,TRBV19,-,-,CASSSSEPQHF,TGTGCCAGTAGTTCGAGTGAGCCCCAGCATTTT
TRBJ2-5,TRBV5-1,-,-,CASSFHTGEDQYF,TGCGCCAGCAGCTTTCACACAGGGGAGGACCAGTACTTC
TRBJ1-3,TRBV7-2,-,-,CASSQRTVSGNTIYF,TGTGCCAGCAGCCAGCGGACAGTCTCTGGAAACACCATATATTTT
TRBJ2-2,TRBV11-2,-,TRBD2,CASSLDLRTSGRAFTGELFF,TGTGCCAGCAGCTTAGATCTCAGGACTAGCGGGAGGGCCTTCACCGGGGAGCTGTTTTTT
TRBJ2-3,TRBV5-4,once,-,CASSPTGRRRTDTQYF,TGTGCCAGCAGCCCCACGGGGAGGAGACGCACAGATACGCAGTATTTT
TRBJ1-2,TRBV2,-,-,CASNQGRTNNYGYTF,TGTGCCAGCAATCAGGGGCGCACCAACAACTATGGCTACACCTTC
TRBJ1-1,TRBV5-1,-,TRBD1,CASSFRQGAMNTEAFF,TGCGCCAGCAGCTTCCGACAGGGGGCTATGAACACTGAAGCTTTCTTT
TRBJ1-3,TRBV2,-,-,CASSVWVVGISGNTIYF,TGTGCCAGCAGTGTTTGGGTGGTTGGTATTTCTGGAAACACCATATATTTT
TRBJ1-4,TRBV7-2,-,TRBD1,CASSILTGVNEKLFF,TGTGCCAGCAGCATCCTGACAGGGGTTAATGAAAAACTGTTTTTT
TRBJ1-5,TRBV7-8,-,-,CASSFGGAAPRSNQPQHF,TGTGCCAGCAGCTTTGGCGGGGCAGCTCCGCGAAGCAATCAGCCCCAGCATTTT
TRBJ2-2,TRBV4-1,few,TRBD1,CASSQPRTGITGELFF,TGCGCCAGCAGCCAACCCAGGACAGGGATCACCGGGGAGCTGTTTTTT
TRBJ1-1,TRBV19,-,-,CASSTGQRTEAFF,TGTGCCAGTAGTACAGGACAACGCACTGAAGCTTTCTTT
TRBJ2-6,TRBV11-2,-,-,CASSLGWTVVNSGANVLTF,TGTGCCAGCAGCTTAGGTTGGACAGTGGTTAACTCTGGGGCCAACGTCCTGACTTTC
TRBJ2-1,TRBV4-1,-,TRBD2,CASSLLGGDNEQFF,TGCGCCAGCAGCCTCCTCGGGGGGGACAATGAGCAGTTCTTC
TRBJ1-5,TRBV5-8,few,TRBD1,CASSSLDRTEYSNQPQHF,TGTGCCAGCAGCTCCTTGGACAGGACTGAATATAGCAATCAGCCCCAGCATTTT
TRBJ2-1,TRBV7-9,-,-,CASSLRVEQFF,TGTGCCAGCAGCCTGCGCGTTGAGCAGTTCTTC
TRBJ2-5,TRBV9,few,-,CASSVGGHNQETQYF,TGTGCCAGCAGCGTAGGGGGACACAACCAAGAGACCCAGTACTTC
TRBJ2-3,TRBV7-2,once,-,CASSLMATQYF,TGTGCCAGCAGCCTAATGGCTACGCAGTATTTT
TRBJ2-7,TRBV11-2,-,-,CASSLVNVEQYF,TGTGCCAGCAGCTTAGTCAACGTCGAGCAGTACTTC
TRBJ1-4,TRBV27,few,-,CASRTQGLGEKLFF,TGTGCCAGCAGGACACAGGGCTTGGGCGAAAAACTGTTTTTT
TRBJ1-5,TRBV29-1,-,-,CSVGQGSNQPQHF,TGCAGCGTTGGGCAGGGCAGCAATCAGCCCCAGCATTTT
TRBJ2-7,TRBV28,-,-,CASSPRLGPSYEQYF,TGTGCCAGCAGCCCCCGACTAGGACCATCCTACGAGCAGTACTTC